This is a list of T cell receptor beta chains from one sample in a study of early T cells in non-severe SARS-CoV-2 infection. A single record per CDR3 protein comes from TCRdb applying MiXCR to the 5' RACE reads. The profile shows fewer than 65,000 distinct CDR3 sequences, about a tenth of them singletons. Material: whole blood. Receptor source: an adult who was a healthcare worker with PCR-confirmed SARS-CoV-2 infection or an uninfected control (not recorded which). Both conserved end residues are part of each CDR3. Fields, in order: D gene, J gene, V gene, clone size, CDR3 DNA, CDR3 protein. A D gene is named only where the DNA matches it firmly. Clone size is not always given. Where it is, it says once, few, many or a class for expanded clones.

D: -
J: TRBJ1-5
V: TRBV18
size: -
DNA: TGTGCCAGCTCCCCGGCTAGCAATCAGCCCCAGCATTTT
CDR3: CASSPASNQPQHF

D: TRBD2
J: TRBJ2-2
V: TRBV4-1
size: -
DNA: TGCGCCAGCAGCTTCCGACTAGCGGGGAACACCGGGGAGCTGTTTTTT
CDR3: CASSFRLAGNTGELFF

D: -
J: TRBJ2-5
V: TRBV7-9
size: -
DNA: TGTGCCAGCAGCTTAGGCACTCCAGAGACCCAGTACTTC
CDR3: CASSLGTPETQYF

D: -
J: TRBJ1-2
V: TRBV18
size: many
DNA: TGTGCCAGCTCACCACCTTTTAGTAGCCCTAACTATGGCTACACCTTC
CDR3: CASSPPFSSPNYGYTF

D: TRBD2
J: TRBJ2-3
V: TRBV4-1
size: -
DNA: TGCGCCAGCAGCCAAGACCCTCAGCGGGGGGGCCGCACAGATACGCAGTATTTT
CDR3: CASSQDPQRGGRTDTQYF

D: -
J: TRBJ2-3
V: TRBV11-2
size: -
DNA: TGTGCCAGCAGCTTTGGGTCAAGCACAGATACGCAGTATTTT
CDR3: CASSFGSSTDTQYF

D: TRBD1
J: TRBJ2-1
V: TRBV20-1
size: few
DNA: TGCAGTGCTAGAGAAGGGACAGTCCGGAATGAGCAGTTCTTC
CDR3: CSAREGTVRNEQFF

D: -
J: TRBJ2-7
V: TRBV2
size: -
DNA: TGTGCCAGCAACCAGGAGGTCGACTCCTACGAGCAGTACTTC
CDR3: CASNQEVDSYEQYF

D: TRBD1
J: TRBJ1-4
V: TRBV6-1
size: -
DNA: TGTGCCAGCAGTGACCTAACTGGGACAGGGTCTGAAAAACTGTTTTTT
CDR3: CASSDLTGTGSEKLFF

D: TRBD2
J: TRBJ2-1
V: TRBV4-1
size: few
DNA: TGCGCCAGCAGCGGGAGGTCCAGGACTAGAAAAACCTATGAGCAGTTCTTC
CDR3: CASSGRSRTRKTYEQFF

D: -
J: TRBJ1-5
V: TRBV27
size: -
DNA: TGTGCCAGCAGTTCAGGGCTCAGCAATCAGCCCCAGCATTTT
CDR3: CASSSGLSNQPQHF

D: -
J: TRBJ2-7
V: TRBV28
size: few
DNA: TGTGCCAGCAGTTTAGCGCAGGGCGTTTTTGGAGAGCAGTACTTC
CDR3: CASSLAQGVFGEQYF

D: -
J: TRBJ2-1
V: TRBV5-1
size: -
DNA: TGCGCCAGCAGCCCCGGAGGGACCCTCAATGAGCAGTTCTTC
CDR3: CASSPGGTLNEQFF

D: -
J: TRBJ1-1
V: TRBV6-4
size: few
DNA: TGTGCCAGCAGGGAGGGGGGGACGAACACTGAAGCTTTCTTT
CDR3: CASREGGTNTEAFF

D: TRBD1
J: TRBJ1-2
V: TRBV12-3/TRBV12-4
size: few
DNA: TGTGCCAGCAGGGGACAGGGGGCCAGCGGCTACACCTTC
CDR3: CASRGQGASGYTF

D: -
J: TRBJ2-7
V: TRBV28
size: -
DNA: TGTGCCAGCACTCAGGGCGCCTACGAGCAGTACTTC
CDR3: CASTQGAYEQYF

D: TRBD1
J: TRBJ2-5
V: TRBV2
size: many
DNA: TGTGCCAGCAGTGAAGGACCGACAGGGAGATATGAGACCCAGTACTTC
CDR3: CASSEGPTGRYETQYF

D: -
J: TRBJ2-2
V: TRBV10-2
size: many
DNA: TGCGCCAGCCAGCCGTGGTCCGGGGAGCTGTTTTTT
CDR3: CASQPWSGELFF

D: -
J: TRBJ2-3
V: TRBV12-3/TRBV12-4
size: many
DNA: TGTGCCAGCAGTTTAGCAACCAGCTATGACAGTCGCACAGATACGCAGTATTTT
CDR3: CASSLATSYDSRTDTQYF

D: -
J: TRBJ2-2
V: TRBV29-1
size: many
DNA: TGCAGCGCCGGGTTTGGCGGGGAGCTGTTTTTT
CDR3: CSAGFGGELFF

D: -
J: TRBJ1-5
V: TRBV6-2/TRBV6-3
size: few
DNA: TGTGCCAGCAGTCCAGGGGTTCTTAGCAATCAGCCCCAGCATTTT
CDR3: CASSPGVLSNQPQHF

D: -
J: TRBJ1-2
V: TRBV3-1
size: many
DNA: TGTGCCAGCAGCCAAAGCGCCAGCAACTATGGCTACACCTTC
CDR3: CASSQSASNYGYTF

D: -
J: TRBJ2-2
V: TRBV18
size: few
DNA: TGTGCCAGCTCACTCCATACTCAGACCGACACCGGGGAGCTGTTTTTT
CDR3: CASSLHTQTDTGELFF

D: -
J: TRBJ2-3
V: TRBV3-1
size: few
DNA: TGTGCCAGCAGCCAAGTCTCGGATACGCAGTATTTT
CDR3: CASSQVSDTQYF

D: TRBD1
J: TRBJ2-3
V: TRBV5-1
size: -
DNA: TGCGCCAGCAGCTTTACAGGGGCCCCATGTCAAGATACGCAGTATTTT
CDR3: CASSFTGAPCQDTQYF

D: -
J: TRBJ1-1
V: TRBV5-1
size: -
DNA: TGCGCCAGCTCGGACGGCTGGAACACTGAAGCTTTCTTT
CDR3: CASSDGWNTEAFF

D: -
J: TRBJ2-2
V: TRBV30
size: few
DNA: TGTGCCTGGGGATCAGGAAACACCGGGGAGCTGTTTTTT
CDR3: CAWGSGNTGELFF

D: -
J: TRBJ2-2
V: TRBV7-7
size: many
DNA: TGTGCCAGCAGCCCGGCTTTAGTGGGTACCGGGGAGCTGTTTTTT
CDR3: CASSPALVGTGELFF

D: -
J: TRBJ1-6
V: TRBV7-2
size: -
DNA: TGTGCCAGCAGCCCGACCGGTCTTTCACCCCTCCACTTT
CDR3: CASSPTGLSPLHF

D: TRBD1
J: TRBJ2-5
V: TRBV29-1
size: few
DNA: TGCAGCGTTGGCCCGGGACAGATCCAAGAGACCCAGTACTTC
CDR3: CSVGPGQIQETQYF

D: TRBD1
J: TRBJ1-4
V: TRBV2
size: many
DNA: TGTGCCAGCAGGAACGGTGGACAGGCTGGTAATGAAAAACTGTTTTTT
CDR3: CASRNGGQAGNEKLFF

D: -
J: TRBJ2-5
V: TRBV6-5
size: -
DNA: TGTGCCAGCAGTTCGAGTGTTGAAGAGACCCAGTACTTC
CDR3: CASSSSVEETQYF

D: -
J: TRBJ2-7
V: TRBV19
size: few
DNA: TGTGCCAGTAGTATAACCGGGGCCTACGAGCAGTACTTC
CDR3: CASSITGAYEQYF

D: -
J: TRBJ1-1
V: TRBV6-1
size: -
DNA: TGTGCCAGCAGGAGGGGACTAAACACTGAAGCTTTCTTT
CDR3: CASRRGLNTEAFF

D: -
J: TRBJ1-1
V: TRBV20-1
size: many
DNA: TGCAGTGCTAGAAAGGCAGGGATGAACACTGAAGCTTTCTTT
CDR3: CSARKAGMNTEAFF

D: -
J: TRBJ2-1
V: TRBV19
size: -
DNA: TGTGCTACACGTTTCTCCTACAATGAGCAGTTCTTC
CDR3: CATRFSYNEQFF

D: -
J: TRBJ2-1
V: TRBV2
size: few
DNA: TGTGCCAGCACCGTAGAGGGGAGCGGTAGCTCCTACAATGAGCAGTTCTTC
CDR3: CASTVEGSGSSYNEQFF

D: TRBD2
J: TRBJ2-1
V: TRBV10-3
size: -
DNA: TGTGCCACCGAGGCACTAGCGGGGGTTGCAGCCTCCTACAATGAGCAGTTCTTC
CDR3: CATEALAGVAASYNEQFF

D: TRBD2
J: TRBJ2-7
V: TRBV20-1
size: few
DNA: TGCAATGCTAGGGGACTAGCGGGGGGGCTCCCTATTTACGAGCAGTACTTC
CDR3: CNARGLAGGLPIYEQYF

D: -
J: TRBJ2-7
V: TRBV29-1
size: many
DNA: TGCAGCGTTGCTGGGAACTACGAGCAGTACTTC
CDR3: CSVAGNYEQYF

D: -
J: TRBJ2-7
V: TRBV4-1
size: -
DNA: TGCGCCAGCAGCCAAGATCTTAGAAGGCAGGAGTGGGAGCAGTACTTC
CDR3: CASSQDLRRQEWEQYF

D: -
J: TRBJ2-6
V: TRBV5-1
size: few
DNA: TGCGCCAGCAGCTCCGACGGTTTCTCTGGGGCCAACGTCCTGACTTTC
CDR3: CASSSDGFSGANVLTF

D: -
J: TRBJ2-3
V: TRBV3-1
size: -
DNA: TGTGCCAGCAGCCAAGATGCTTCCACAGATACGCAGTATTTT
CDR3: CASSQDASTDTQYF

D: TRBD2
J: TRBJ2-3
V: TRBV4-2
size: many
DNA: TGTGCCAGCAGCCAAGCGGGGGCGCGGGGGGCTAACACAGATACGCAGTATTTT
CDR3: CASSQAGARGANTDTQYF

D: -
J: TRBJ2-7
V: TRBV7-9
size: few
DNA: TGTGCCAGCAGCTCTGCGGGACAAATGGCCTACGAGCAGTACTTC
CDR3: CASSSAGQMAYEQYF

D: -
J: TRBJ2-7
V: TRBV10-1
size: few
DNA: TGCGCCAGCAGTGAGGGATGGGGGGACCGCATTGGCACCCAGTACTTC
CDR3: CASSEGWGDRIGTQYF

D: -
J: TRBJ1-5
V: TRBV20-1
size: -
DNA: TGCAGTGCGTATCCAGGGTATAGCAATCAGCCCCAGCATTTT
CDR3: CSAYPGYSNQPQHF

D: -
J: TRBJ1-5
V: TRBV4-1
size: -
DNA: TGCGCCAGCAGCCAAGATACTAATCAGCCCCAGCATTTT
CDR3: CASSQDTNQPQHF

D: -
J: TRBJ1-6
V: TRBV12-3/TRBV12-4
size: many
DNA: TGTGCCAGCAGACAGGGCTCACCCCTCCACTTT
CDR3: CASRQGSPLHF

D: -
J: TRBJ2-7
V: TRBV20-1
size: few
DNA: TGCAGTGCTGAGGGACCAGGGGAATACGAGCAGTACTTC
CDR3: CSAEGPGEYEQYF

D: -
J: TRBJ2-2
V: TRBV2
size: -
DNA: TGTGCCAGCAATTTACTAGCCGACACCGGGGAGCTGTTTTTT
CDR3: CASNLLADTGELFF